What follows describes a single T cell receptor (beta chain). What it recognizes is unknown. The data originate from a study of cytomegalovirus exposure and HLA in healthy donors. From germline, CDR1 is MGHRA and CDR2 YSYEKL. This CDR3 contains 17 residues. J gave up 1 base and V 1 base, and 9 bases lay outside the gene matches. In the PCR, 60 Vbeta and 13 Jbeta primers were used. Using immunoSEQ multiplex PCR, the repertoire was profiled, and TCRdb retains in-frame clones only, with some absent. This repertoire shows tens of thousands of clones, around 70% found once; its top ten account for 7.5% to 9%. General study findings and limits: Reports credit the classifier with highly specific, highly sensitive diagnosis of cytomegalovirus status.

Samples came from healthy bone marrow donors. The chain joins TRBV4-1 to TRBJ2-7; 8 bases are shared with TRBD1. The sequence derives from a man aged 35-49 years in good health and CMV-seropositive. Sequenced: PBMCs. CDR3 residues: CASSQGLGGQGSYEQYF. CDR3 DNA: TGCGCCAGCAGCCAAGGGTTAGGCGGACAGGGATCCTACGAGCAGTACTTC.